The 26 T cell receptor beta chains reported below all come from one sample, sequenced in a study of blood T cells in healthy people across ages. It was with a sample-barcoded 5' primer and a J-beta primer mix that a second PCR of about 7 to 12 cycles was run. One entry per CDR3 protein, called by TCRdb with MiXCR from the 5' RACE reads. The repertoire holds 1.5 million to 2 million distinct CDR3 sequences, with roughly 27% as singletons. What was sequenced was blood. All receptors come from a woman aged 30 to 39 in good health.

This clonotype was detected a few times. The chain combines TRBV29-1 with TRBJ2-1; 13 positions match TRBD2. CDR1 is SQVTM and CDR2 is ANQGSEA in the germline V gene. V lost 5 bases, J lost 7 bases, and 2 bases stayed unmatched. The CDR3 runs to 13 residues. CDR3 sequence: CSVWTSGSNEQFF. The CDR3 nucleotides read TGCAGCGTTTGGACTAGCGGGAGTAATGAGCAGTTCTTC.

Concerning this clonotype: A junction boundary mismatches the germline segment, possibly from a read error. This CDR3 is CVIRPLAGGSRSYNEQFF. DNA for the CDR3: TGTGTCATCAGACCTCTAGCGGGAGGCTCCCGGAGTTACAATGAGCAGTTCTTC. The chain has TRBV10-3 and TRBJ2-1, with TRBD2 identical over 11 bases. Per germline, CDR1 ENHRY and CDR2 SYGVKD. The CDR3 spans 18 residues.

This clonotype was counted a few times. The V call is TRBV6-1, the J call TRBJ1-2; 7 bases agree with TRBD1. Germline assignment: CDR1 MNHNS and CDR2 SASEGT. V shed 6 bases, J shed 5 bases, and the junction held 9 bases outside the gene matches. The CDR3 length is 14 residues. The CDR3 nucleotides are TGTGCCAGCAGCGGGGGCAGGGGGGAGTATGGCTACACCTTC. Translating gives CASSGGRGEYGYTF.

The sample holds a few counts of this clonotype. The rearrangement links TRBV6-6 to TRBJ1-2; no firm D call. With 11 bases removed from V and 3 bases from J, the gap between germline ends came to 19 bases. Germline CDR1 and CDR2: MNHNY and SVGAGI (reference sequence). The CDR3 extends over 14 amino acids. The CDR3 loop is CAAKKGGGDYGYTF. DNA of the CDR3: TGTGCCGCAAAAAAGGGAGGAGGTGACTATGGCTACACCTTC.

This clonotype was counted ten times or more. V and J are TRBV7-6 and TRBJ1-5; D remains unclear. Trimming stripped 5 bases from V and 4 bases from J, with 12 bases between. CDR1 and CDR2 (germline): SGHVS, FNYEAQ. The length of the CDR3 is 14 residues. In DNA form, the CDR3 reads TGTGCCAGCAGCGACGAAACGTCTAATCAGCCCCAGCATTTT. Translating it yields CASSDETSNQPQHF.

This clonotype was detected ten times or more. The chain employs TRBV20-1 and TRBJ2-6, with TRBD2 matching 8 bases. The germline CDR1 and CDR2 sequences are DFQATT and SNEGSKA (reference sequence). After removal of 4 bases from V and 0 bases from J, the junction contained 2 bases not matched to a gene. This CDR3 spans 15 amino acids. CDR3 sequence reads: CSAKRGSSGANVLTF. In DNA form, the CDR3 reads TGCAGTGCTAAGCGGGGGAGCTCTGGGGCCAACGTCCTGACTTTC.

The rearrangement joins TRBV7-6 to TRBJ1-4; 8 bases line up with TRBD1. The CDR3 runs 15 residues. Germline V lookup: CDR1 SGHVS, CDR2 FNYEAQ. V gave up 0 bases and J gave up 7 bases; unmatched junction bases: 4. CDR3 sequence: CASSLADRESEKLFF. In DNA, the CDR3 is TGTGCCAGCAGCTTAGCGGACAGGGAAAGTGAAAAACTGTTTTTT. The complete variable domain, with remaining parts taken from reference TRBV7-6 and TRBJ1-4, reads GAGVSQSPRYKVTKRGQDVALRCDPISGHVSLYWYRQALGQGPEFLTYFNYEAQQDKSGLPNDRFSAERPEGSISTLTIQRTEQRDSAMYRCASSLADRESEKLFFGSGTQLSVL.

The V call is TRBV28, the J call TRBJ2-3; D uncertain. The CDR3 covers 15 residues. Between the trimmed V and J ends, which lost 6 bases and 2 bases, there was a span of 15 bases. Germline-derived CDR1 and CDR2 are MDHEN and SYDVKM. CDR3 amino acids: CASSTHWSPTDTQYF. Here the CDR3 DNA reads TGTGCCAGCAGCACACACTGGTCCCCCACAGATACGCAGTATTTT.

The rearrangement uses TRBV12-3 or TRBV12-4 and TRBJ1-1, with unresolved D. The CDR3 length is 16 residues. The V end was cut by 6 bases, the J end by 1 base, with 18 bases between. The CDR3 here is CASSPTSYEGNTEAFF. The CDR3 nucleotides are TGTGCCAGCAGCCCTACGTCCTACGAGGGGAACACTGAAGCTTTCTTT.

This clonotype has more than one count but fewer than ten. The V and J genes are TRBV15 and TRBJ2-7; D is possibly TRBD2 (5 bases). Germline-derived CDR1 and CDR2 are LNHNV and YYDKDF (reference sequence). The CDR3 has 16 residues. Deletions cut 0 bases from V and 2 bases from J, with 14 bases between. The CDR3 region has the DNA TGTGCCACCAGCAGAGAGGCGGGTGGGTCGGCCTACGAGCAGTACTTC. Its translation is CATSREAGGSAYEQYF.

The genes are TRBV3-1 and TRBJ1-3; D ambiguous. V was pared by 2 bases and J by 1 base, with 9 bases between. The length of the CDR3 is 15 residues. The germline CDR1 and CDR2 sequences are LGHDT and YNNKEL (reference sequence). The CDR3 region has the DNA TGTGCCAGCAGCCAATTTATAGGGTCTGGAAACACCATATATTTT. Protein: CASSQFIGSGNTIYF. The full variable domain, its missing parts supplied by reference TRBV3-1 and TRBJ1-3, is DTAVSQTPKYLVTQMGNDKSIKCEQNLGHDTMYWYKQDSKKFLKIMFSYNNKELIINETVPNRFSPKSPDKAHLNLHINSLELGDSAVYFCASSQFIGSGNTIYFGEGSWLTVV.

The chain carries TRBV6-2 or TRBV6-3 and TRBJ2-6; D is unresolved. This CDR3 has 14 residues. The germline V gene encodes CDR1 MNHEY and CDR2 SVGEGT. V was shortened by 7 bases and J by 0 bases, with 7 bases between the two germline ends. The CDR3 nucleotides are TGTGCCAGCATAGACCGCTCTGGGGCCAACGTCCTGACTTTC. Protein sequence: CASIDRSGANVLTF.

This clonotype was picked up a small number of times. The rearrangement links TRBV20-1 to TRBJ2-5; 13 positions agree with TRBD2. Germline-derived CDR1 and CDR2 are DFQATT and SNEGSKA (reference sequence). The CDR3 covers 13 residues. V was pared by 6 bases and J by 11 bases, with 9 bases of the junction left unmatched. CDR3 loop: CSALGLAGPEQYF. The CDR3 DNA reads as TGCAGTGCCCTGGGACTAGCGGGGCCTGAGCAGTACTTC.

This clonotype showed up many times. The gene calls are TRBV6-5 and TRBJ2-4; TRBD1 agrees at 12 bases. The CDR3 is made up of 20 amino acids. V shed 3 bases, J shed 8 bases, and the junction held 20 bases outside the gene matches. Germline CDR1 MNHEY, CDR2 SVGAGI. For the CDR3, the DNA is TGTGCCAGCAGTTATTCATCATCCCGGGACAGGGGGCGATATCCTTACATTCAGTACTTC. Protein product: CASSYSSSRDRGRYPYIQYF.

The rearrangement joins TRBV4-1 to TRBJ2-1, with 7 bases that match TRBD1. The length of the CDR3 is 15 residues. V was clipped by 0 bases and J by 4 bases; unmatched bases: 3. Per germline, CDR1 MGHRA and CDR2 YSYEKL. The CDR3 sequence is CASSQDTGQYNEQFF. The CDR3 DNA is TGCGCCAGCAGCCAAGACACGGGACAGTACAATGAGCAGTTCTTC.

This sequence joins TRBV21-1 and TRBJ2-5; the table calls TRBD1, which could not be checked here. TRBV21-1 is an annotated pseudogene. This CDR3 has 15 residues. CDR3 in amino acids: CANSKPPGHQETQYF. CDR3 nucleotides: TGTGCCAACAGCAAGCCGCCGGGACACCAAGAGACCCAGTACTTC.

This clonotype was recorded only once. This sequence joins TRBV7-2 and TRBJ2-3; 8 bases are shared with TRBD2. The CDR3 runs 16 residues. Germline lookup yields CDR1 SGHTA and CDR2 FQGNSA. V was pared by 2 bases and J by 4 bases, with 8 bases of the junction left unmatched. The DNA for the CDR3 is TGTGCCAGCAGCTTATCGGGCGGGAGGATCGCAGATACGCAGTATTTT. Protein: CASSLSGGRIADTQYF.

The chain employs TRBV18 and TRBJ1-6; possible D gene TRBD1, 5 bases. Germline CDR1 is KGHSH and CDR2 is LQKENI. The CDR3 extends over 15 amino acids. The V gene lost 6 bases and the J gene lost 7 bases, with 16 bases spanning the gap. The CDR3 loop reads CASSSEAGHNSPLHF. The CDR3 region has the DNA TGTGCCAGCTCTTCCGAGGCAGGGCACAATTCACCCCTCCACTTT.

V and J are TRBV15 and TRBJ2-7; 7 bases fit TRBD1. Germline CDR1 LNHNV, CDR2 YYDKDF (reference sequence). The CDR3 extends over 16 amino acids. J lost 3 bases, V lost 0 bases, and 8 bases had no gene match. The CDR3, as DNA: TGTGCCACCAGCAGAGATACAGGGGAAGGACTCTACGAGCAGTACTTC. Encoded protein: CATSRDTGEGLYEQYF. The whole variable domain, remainder taken from reference TRBV15 and TRBJ2-7, is DAMVIQNPRYQVTQFGKPVTLSCSQTLNHNVMYWYQQKSSQAPKLLFHYYDKDFNNEADTPDNFQSRRPNTSFCFLDIRSPGLGDTAMYLCATSRDTGEGLYEQYFGPGTRLTVT.

This clonotype has just a few counts. The chain links TRBV11-2 to TRBJ2-5; TRBD1 might be the D (5 bases). CDR1 is SGHAT, CDR2 FQNNGV, per germline. Trimming left V 1 base short and J 5 bases short, with 14 bases between. The CDR3 has 15 amino acids. As DNA, the CDR3 is TGTGCCAGCAGCTTAGCGGGCAGGGCAGGGGAGACCCAGTACTTC. Protein product: CASSLAGRAGETQYF.

This clonotype was seen only a few times. The chain has TRBV7-2 and TRBJ1-1, with TRBD1 matching 9 bases. CDR1 is SGHTA, CDR2 FQGNSA, per germline. This CDR3 region has 19 residues. The V segment lost 5 bases and the J segment 0 bases; nucleotides outside the gene matches: 16. The CDR3 is CASSRLLGQGRAMNTEAFF. The CDR3 nucleotides are TGTGCCAGCAGCCGTTTACTGGGACAGGGAAGGGCAATGAACACTGAAGCTTTCTTT.

Of note for this clonotype: A clone one base away is much larger, so this may be a read error. The chain is built from TRBV24-1 and TRBJ2-1; the D is unclear. V gave up 7 bases and J gave up 8 bases, with 14 bases separating them. The CDR3 covers 13 residues. Germline loops: CDR1 KGHDR, CDR2 SFDVKD. CDR3 nucleotide sequence: TGTGCCACCAGGGACCCCCGGCGATATGAGCAGTTCTTC. Its protein product is CATRDPRRYEQFF.

The table lists this clonotype with many counts. The chain joins TRBV20-1 to TRBJ2-7; no clear D gene. The CDR3 runs 12 residues. CDR1 is DFQATT, CDR2 SNEGSKA, per germline (reference sequence). This CDR3 is CSAAYLGDEQYF. The DNA for the CDR3 is TGCAGCGCGGCCTACCTTGGGGACGAGCAGTACTTC.

This clonotype has a handful of counts. The chain employs TRBV6-6 and TRBJ2-3; TRBD1 agrees at 7 bases. The V segment lost 6 bases and the J segment 6 bases; nucleotides outside the gene matches: 6. Germline lookup yields CDR1 MNHNY and CDR2 SVGAGI (reference sequence). This CDR3 is 13 amino acids long. The CDR3 DNA follows: TGTGCCAGCAGCTCGACAGGGCGCGATACGCAGTATTTT. Amino acid sequence: CASSSTGRDTQYF.

This chain joins TRBV3-1 and TRBJ2-7; 8 bases agree with TRBD2. J was trimmed by 7 bases and V by 5 bases; bases with no gene match: 1. Germline values: CDR1 LGHDT, CDR2 YNNKEL (reference sequence). The CDR3 totals 11 residues. This CDR3 is CASSASGEQYF. In DNA, the CDR3 is TGTGCCAGCAGCGCTAGCGGGGAGCAGTACTTC.

The chain is built from TRBV12-3 or TRBV12-4 and TRBJ2-1, with 8 nucleotides matching TRBD2. V lost 3 bases and J lost 7; bases outside the gene matches: 14. There are 17 residues in the CDR3. The CDR3 nucleotides read TGTGCCAGCAGTTTCGGCCCTCCGGGGGGGAGTGAAAATGAGCAGTTCTTC. Translating gives CASSFGPPGGSENEQFF.